The 21 T cell receptor beta chains listed next were all sequenced from one sample in a study of CD8 T cells in ankylosing spondylitis. From the 5' RACE reads, TCRdb called clonotypes with MiXCR, one entry per CDR3 protein. The profile covers 200,000 to 300,000 distinct CDR3 sequences, with roughly a tenth appearing a single time and less than 3% taken by the ten largest. Sequenced: blood, either unsorted or a sorted T cell fraction (not recorded which). The receptors were gathered from a male donor with ankylosing spondylitis or in good health (not recorded which).

This clonotype was seen at least ten times. The rearrangement links TRBV6-1 to TRBJ1-4, with D perhaps matching TRBD1 (6 bases). The germline V gene encodes CDR1 MNHNS and CDR2 SASEGT. Trimming cost V 6 bases and J 5 bases, with 10 bases left between them. The CDR3 is made up of 13 amino acids. This chain's CDR3 is CASRKTGNEKLFF. CDR3 coding DNA: TGTGCCAGCAGAAAGACAGGAAATGAAAAACTGTTTTTT.

This clonotype was seen many times. The V gene is TRBV12-3 or TRBV12-4, the J gene TRBJ1-1; no reliable D call. The V end was cut by 6 bases, the J end by 6 bases, with 5 bases between. The CDR3 sequence is 10 residues long. The CDR3 DNA reads TGTGCCAGCAGCGGTCCTGAAGCTTTCTTT. Residues: CASSGPEAFF.

This clonotype occurred a few times. This may be a read error: a much more frequent sequence differs by one nucleotide. The J gene is TRBJ2-7, the V gene TRBV4-1; 10 bases map to TRBD1. The CDR3 covers 15 residues. Germline CDR1 reads MGHRA; CDR2 reads YSYEKL. The V segment lost 5 bases and the J segment 3 bases; nucleotides outside the gene matches: 7. The CDR3 nucleotides read TGCGCCAGCAGCTCAGGACAGGGGGATATCTACGAGCAGTACTTC. Protein sequence: CASSSGQGDIYEQYF.

The J gene is TRBJ2-7, the V gene TRBV7-9; D perhaps matches TRBD2 (5 bases). Per the germline V gene, CDR1 is SEHNR and CDR2 is FQNEAQ (reference sequence). With 7 bases removed from V and 3 bases from J, the gap between germline ends came to 13 bases. The CDR3 extends over 13 amino acids. The CDR3 loop is CASTGLRFYEQYF. DNA of the CDR3: TGTGCCAGCACTGGACTGAGGTTCTACGAGCAGTACTTC. The whole variable domain, remainder taken from reference TRBV7-9 and TRBJ2-7, is DTGVSQNPRHKITKRGQNVTFRCDPISEHNRLYWYRQTLGQGPEFLTYFQNEAQLEKSRLLSDRFSAERPKGSFSTLEIQRTEQGDSAMYLCASTGLRFYEQYFGPGTRLTVT.

This chain joins TRBV7-2 and TRBJ2-7, with 10 bases matching TRBD1. V gave up 6 bases and J gave up 6 bases; unmatched junction bases: 5. Germline CDR1 and CDR2: SGHTA and FQGNSA. CDR3 length equals 13 residues. The CDR3 DNA sequence: TGTGCCAGCAGTCGACAGGGGGCGTTCGAGCAGTACTTC. Residues: CASSRQGAFEQYF.

The V gene is TRBV10-2, the J gene TRBJ2-7, with 9 bases fitting TRBD2. CDR1 is WSHSY, CDR2 SAAADI, per germline. The CDR3 sequence is 17 residues long. J was trimmed by 3 bases and V by 6 bases; bases with no gene match: 15. CDR3 in DNA: TGCGCCAGCAGGGGACCTGTGGAGACTAGCGGATACTACGAGCAGTACTTC. Amino acids: CASRGPVETSGYYEQYF.

The V and J genes are TRBV4-1 and TRBJ1-2; D is perhaps TRBD1 (5 bases). V was clipped by 1 base and J by 8 bases, with 14 bases between them. The CDR3 loop spans 14 amino acids. CDR1 MGHRA and CDR2 YSYEKL come from the germline V gene. The CDR3 spells CASSQVGASRGYTF. The CDR3 DNA is TGCGCCAGCAGCCAAGTAGGGGCCTCCCGGGGCTACACCTTC.

This clonotype was counted ten times or more. The genes are TRBV5-5 and TRBJ2-4; D possibly corresponds to TRBD1 (7 bases). The V gene's germline CDR1 is SGHKS and CDR2 YYEKEE (reference sequence). Trimming removed 4 bases at V and 12 bases at J, with 20 bases between. CDR3 length: 14 residues. CDR3: CASSHERQGGTQYF. CDR3 DNA sequence: TGTGCCAGCAGCCACGAACGACAGGGAGGTACTCAGTACTTC.

This clonotype was counted many times. CDR3 DNA: TGTGCCAGCAGTTACTCAGGGTTTGGGGGCTACACCTTC. Translated: CASSYSGFGGYTF. The J gene is TRBJ1-2, the V gene TRBV6-6, with D uncertain. Germline V gene data show CDR1 as MNHNY and CDR2 as SVGAGI (reference sequence). The CDR3 length is 13 residues. Trimming stripped 0 bases from V and 8 bases from J, with 10 bases between.

This clonotype has a count of ten or more. This chain joins TRBV2 and TRBJ2-5; 10 bases fit TRBD1. Per germline, CDR1 SNHLY and CDR2 FYNNEI. Germline trimming cut 4 bases from V and 2 bases from J; bases unmatched to any gene: 4. CDR3 size: 15 residues. The CDR3 protein is CASSVDRGLQETQYF. The CDR3 DNA is TGTGCCAGCAGTGTCGACAGGGGGCTTCAAGAGACCCAGTACTTC.

This clonotype came up many times. The CDR3 region has the DNA TGTGCCAGCAGCCCAGGAGCTGGCTACGAGCAGTACTTC. Amino acids: CASSPGAGYEQYF. The chain joins TRBV7-9 to TRBJ2-7; no clear D gene. Trimming removed 5 bases at V and 3 bases at J, with 11 bases between. The CDR3 is made up of 13 amino acids. Germline-derived CDR1 and CDR2 are SEHNR and FQNEAQ (reference sequence).

The table lists this clonotype with a few counts. The gene calls are TRBV12-3 or TRBV12-4 and TRBJ2-5; TRBD2 agrees at 9 bases. Trimming took 3 bases from V and 14 from J; bases not matched to a gene: 7. CDR3 size: 12 residues. This CDR3 reads CASSLGSGGTYF. The CDR3 DNA follows: TGTGCCAGCAGTTTGGGTAGCGGGGGAACCTACTTC.

J is TRBJ2-3 and V is TRBV4-1; D gene uncertain. There are 14 residues in the CDR3. The V and J ends lost 0 bases and 4 bases respectively, with 8 bases between them. From germline, CDR1 is MGHRA and CDR2 YSYEKL. The chain's CDR3 is CASSQDFRPDTQYF. The CDR3 bases are TGCGCCAGCAGCCAAGATTTCCGCCCAGATACGCAGTATTTT.

This clonotype was picked up many times. This sequence joins TRBV7-6 and TRBJ1-4, with 12 bases that match TRBD1. V was pared by 5 bases and J by 8 bases, with 18 bases of the junction left unmatched. Germline assignment: CDR1 SGHVS and CDR2 FNYEAQ. The CDR3 sequence is 19 residues long. The DNA for the CDR3 is TGTGCCAGCAGCCGTTCCGGGACAGGGGGCGTAGGATTGGAGGAAAAACTGTTTTTT. This sequence encodes CASSRSGTGGVGLEEKLFF. Full variable domain (missing parts from reference TRBV7-6 and TRBJ1-4): GAGVSQSPRYKVTKRGQDVALRCDPISGHVSLYWYRQALGQGPEFLTYFNYEAQQDKSGLPNDRFSAERPEGSISTLTIQRTEQRDSAMYRCASSRSGTGGVGLEEKLFFGSGTQLSVL.

This clonotype was seen repeatedly, ten times or more. The rearrangement links TRBV10-3 to TRBJ2-7, with TRBD1 matching 7 bases. Germline lookup yields CDR1 ENHRY and CDR2 SYGVKD. This CDR3 has 15 residues. V trimming: 4 bases; J trimming: 2 bases; junction bases outside the gene matches: 8. CDR3 in amino acids: CAISGPGQAPYEQYF. The DNA of the CDR3 is TGTGCCATCAGTGGACCAGGACAGGCCCCCTACGAGCAGTACTTC.

This clonotype has more than one count but fewer than ten. CDR3 loop: CASSEYQTRANTGELFF. The DNA of the CDR3 is TGTGCCAGCAGTGAATACCAAACTAGGGCGAACACCGGGGAGCTGTTTTTT. The chain carries TRBV6-1 and TRBJ2-2; a weak D match, TRBD2 (5 bases). Germline-derived CDR1 and CDR2 are MNHNS and SASEGT. The CDR3 sequence is 17 residues long. V gave up 2 bases and J gave up 0 bases, with 13 bases separating them.

The sample holds a few counts of this clonotype. V and J are TRBV4-1 and TRBJ2-1; TRBD2 matches 9 bases. The CDR3 totals 17 residues. Germline CDR1 MGHRA, CDR2 YSYEKL. J gave up 3 bases and V 4 bases, and 10 bases lay outside the gene matches. The chain's CDR3 is CASSPHGAGGLYNEQFF. The CDR3 nucleotides are TGCGCCAGCAGCCCCCACGGTGCGGGAGGGCTCTACAATGAGCAGTTCTTC.

The sample holds a few counts of this clonotype. V is TRBV30 and J is TRBJ2-5; D unresolved. V was shortened by 4 bases and J by 4 bases, with 22 bases between the two germline ends. Germline values: CDR1 GTSNPN, CDR2 SVGIG (reference sequence). The CDR3 consists of 16 residues. CDR3 sequence reads: CAWTHGSGYAPETQYF. CDR3 sequence (DNA): TGTGCCTGGACCCACGGATCGGGCTATGCACCAGAGACCCAGTACTTC.

The chain recombines TRBV9 with TRBJ2-3; D remains unclear. This CDR3 comprises 16 residues. Germline lookup yields CDR1 SGDLS and CDR2 YYNGEE. The V end was cut by 3 bases, the J end by 6 bases, with 20 bases between. Here the CDR3 reads CASSASSHLRWDTQYF. The CDR3 region has the DNA TGTGCCAGCAGCGCTTCTTCGCACTTGCGGTGGGATACGCAGTATTTT.

The V and J genes are TRBV5-4 and TRBJ2-1; D unresolved. CDR1 is SGHNT and CDR2 is YYREEE in the germline V gene (reference sequence). This CDR3 contains 13 residues. Trimming cost V 4 bases and J 3 bases, with 8 bases left between them. As DNA, the CDR3 is TGTGCCAGCAGCCCAGATCTCTACAATGAGCAGTTCTTC. Protein sequence: CASSPDLYNEQFF.

This clonotype has ten or more counts. This chain joins TRBV12-3 or TRBV12-4 and TRBJ2-7, with D uncertain. This CDR3 has 13 amino acids. Trimming removed 6 bases at V and 5 bases at J, with 14 bases between. In DNA, the CDR3 is TGTGCCAGCAGCCCTGATCACGCCCACGAGCAGTACTTC. Amino acids: CASSPDHAHEQYF.